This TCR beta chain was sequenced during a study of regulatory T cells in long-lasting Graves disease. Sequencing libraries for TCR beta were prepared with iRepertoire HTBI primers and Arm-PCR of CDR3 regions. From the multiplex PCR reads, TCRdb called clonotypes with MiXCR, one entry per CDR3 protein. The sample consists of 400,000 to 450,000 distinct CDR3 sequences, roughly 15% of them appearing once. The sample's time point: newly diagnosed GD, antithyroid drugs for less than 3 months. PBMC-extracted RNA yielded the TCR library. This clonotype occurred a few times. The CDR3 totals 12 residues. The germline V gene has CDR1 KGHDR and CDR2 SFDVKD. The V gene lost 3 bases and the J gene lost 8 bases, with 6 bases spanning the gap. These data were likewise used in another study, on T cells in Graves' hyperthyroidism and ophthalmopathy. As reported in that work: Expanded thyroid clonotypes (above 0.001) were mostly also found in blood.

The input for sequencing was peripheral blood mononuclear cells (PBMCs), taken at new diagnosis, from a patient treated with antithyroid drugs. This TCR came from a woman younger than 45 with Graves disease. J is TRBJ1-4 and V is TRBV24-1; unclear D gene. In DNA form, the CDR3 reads TGTGCCACCAGTGATGTGAGCGAAAAACTGTTTTTT. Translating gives CATSDVSEKLFF.